The clone carrying this T cell receptor (beta chain) turned up a few times. As yet, its antigen is unknown. Each CDR3 protein gets one entry after TCRdb re-called the 5' RACE reads with MiXCR. The sample consists of roughly 600,000 distinct CDR3 sequences, about a sixth of them appearing once. These data come from a study of T-cell memory formation after mild COVID-19. Points from the study as a whole: Chiefly within CM and EM were the contracting CD4+ clones; CD8+ ones were within EMRA. Clones that contracted from day 15 to 85 had balanced CD4/CD8; later expanders were CD4+ biased.

Trimming took 1 base from V and 3 from J; bases not matched to a gene: 8. CDR3 length: 17 amino acids. Sequences were obtained from PBMCs or a T cell subset sorted from them (not recorded which). The chain uses TRBV23-1 and TRBJ2-3; 9 bases are shared with TRBD1. TRBV23-1 is an ORF for which the function is uncertain. This sequence originates from an adult woman who had mild COVID-19 (a few samples of this study predate the infection). Cell type and time point are not known. The CDR3, as DNA: TGCGCCAGCAGTCAATATTCCTGGGACAGGGAAACAGATACGCAGTATTTT. Residues: CASSQYSWDRETDTQYF.